These 10 T cell receptor beta chains were sequenced from one sample in a study of blood T cell repertoires in COVID-19. Sequencing used immunoSEQ multiplex PCR; TCRdb keeps in-frame clones, though not all of them. The sample shows 250,000 to 300,000 clones, about 89% of them seen only once. The sequenced sample was peripheral blood. Source of these receptors: a woman aged 55-70 years with acute or convalescent COVID-19.

The chain uses TRBV5-4 and TRBJ1-6; 7 bases agree with TRBD1. CDR1 is SGHNT and CDR2 is YYREEE in the germline V gene (reference sequence). V shed 5 bases, J shed 7 bases, and the junction held 9 bases outside the gene matches. This CDR3 comprises 15 residues. The CDR3 nucleotides are TGTGCCAGCAGATTAACACCCAGGGGGAATTCACCCCTCCACTTT. The encoded protein is CASRLTPRGNSPLHF.

V usage is TRBV29-1 and J usage is TRBJ1-5; the match to TRBD1 covers 9 bases. The CDR3 loop spans 13 amino acids. J was trimmed by 5 bases and V by 5 bases; bases with no gene match: 4. Per germline, CDR1 SQVTM and CDR2 ANQGSEA. This chain's CDR3 is CSVSQGADQPQHF. The CDR3 DNA sequence: TGCAGCGTTTCACAGGGGGCGGATCAGCCCCAGCATTTT.

The V gene is TRBV5-1, the J gene TRBJ2-1, with TRBD2 as a possible D gene (5 bases). The germline V and J ends were trimmed by 0 bases and 8 bases, with 9 bases remaining between them. Germline CDR1 reads SGHRS; CDR2 reads YFSETQ. There are 13 residues in the CDR3. The CDR3 here is CASSLVGNDEQFF. The CDR3 bases are TGCGCCAGCAGCTTGGTCGGGAATGATGAGCAGTTCTTC. The whole variable domain, remainder taken from reference TRBV5-1 and TRBJ2-1, is KAGVTQTPRYLIKTRGQQVTLSCSPISGHRSVSWYQQTPGQGLQFLFEYFSETQRNKGNFPGRFSGRQFSNSRSEMNVSTLELGDSALYLCASSLVGNDEQFFGPGTRLTVL.

The V call is TRBV18, the J call TRBJ2-2; possible D gene TRBD1, 6 bases. This CDR3 has 14 amino acids. Trimming shortened V by 4 bases and J by 4 bases, and 10 bases separated the two germline ends. Germline V gives CDR1 KGHSH, CDR2 LQKENI. The CDR3 here is CASSHDRLTGELFF. The CDR3 nucleotides read TGTGCCAGCTCACACGACAGGCTCACCGGGGAGCTGTTTTTT.

CDR3 in DNA: TGCAGTTGGGACAGCAACACAGATACGCAGTATTTT. Translating gives CSWDSNTDTQYF. The J gene is TRBJ2-3, the V gene TRBV29-1, with 7 bases identical to TRBD1. This CDR3 has 12 amino acids. CDR1 is SQVTM and CDR2 is ANQGSEA in the germline V gene.

This rearrangement joins TRBV3-1 (or the pseudogene TRBV3-2) to TRBJ2-5; a weak D match, TRBD2 (5 bases). This CDR3 has 14 amino acids. Germline V gives CDR1 LGHDT, CDR2 YNNKEL (reference sequence). V dropped 1 base and J dropped 7 bases, with 13 bases sitting between them. The CDR3 region is CASSQGQEVGTQYF. CDR3 sequence (DNA): TGTGCCAGCAGCCAAGGGCAGGAGGTGGGGACCCAGTACTTC.

This clone was counted a few times. The gene calls are TRBV29-1 and TRBJ2-1; possible D gene TRBD2, 5 bases. CDR1 is SQVTM, CDR2 ANQGSEA, per germline. The CDR3 has 14 amino acids. Trimming cost V 4 bases and J 4 bases, with 14 bases left between them. This chain's CDR3 is CSVGRAGKYNEQFF. In DNA form, the CDR3 reads TGCAGCGTTGGTCGGGCCGGGAAATACAATGAGCAGTTCTTC.

The genes are TRBV19 and TRBJ1-5; D is perhaps TRBD1 (5 bases). The germline V gene encodes CDR1 LNHDA and CDR2 SQIVND (reference sequence). V was clipped by 3 bases and J by 8 bases, with 8 bases between them. The CDR3 is made up of 12 amino acids. CDR3 protein: CASSIRGKPQHF. Written as DNA, the CDR3 is TGTGCCAGTAGTATTAGGGGAAAGCCCCAGCATTTT. The variable domain in full, with the rest retrieved from reference TRBV19 and TRBJ1-5, is DGGITQSPKYLFRKEGQNVTLSCEQNLNHDAMYWYRQDPGQGLRLIYYSQIVNDFQKGDIAEGYSVSREKKESFPLTVTSAQKNPTAFYLCASSIRGKPQHFGDGTRLSIL.

The chain carries TRBV19 and TRBJ1-1, with TRBD1 matching 11 bases. Germline V gene lookup returns CDR1 LNHDA and CDR2 SQIVND (reference sequence). The CDR3 extends over 15 amino acids. J lost 1 base, V lost 5 bases, and 3 bases had no gene match. The CDR3 spells CASSGQGAQNTEAFF. CDR3 nucleotide sequence: TGTGCCAGTAGTGGACAGGGGGCCCAGAACACTGAAGCTTTCTTT.

The rearrangement uses TRBV29-1 and TRBJ2-7; D is possibly TRBD1 (5 bases). From germline, CDR1 is SQVTM and CDR2 ANQGSEA. The CDR3 runs to 11 residues. V was trimmed by 4 bases and J by 5 bases, leaving 9 bases between them. The CDR3 here is CSVVGANEQYF. The DNA for the CDR3 is TGCAGCGTTGTAGGGGCGAACGAGCAGTACTTC.